The clone carrying this T cell receptor beta chain was recorded at least ten times. The antigen remains undetermined. The data were taken from a study of naive and memory T cell subsets. Study results and limitations: Activation and differentiation may alter RNA-based TCR counts. Findings for naive and memory subsets could not be checked against ground truth. Especially in CD8 cells, naive repertoires contained a few larger clonotypes, possibly CD45RA-re-expressing memory cells.

Both TRBC1 and TRBC2 were covered by a beta constant-region primer of two equimolar oligonucleotides. Ligated cDNA was amplified by four rounds of PCR with nested alpha and beta constant-region primers and SP2. A single record per CDR3 protein comes from TCRdb applying MiXCR to the UMI-ligation and nested PCR reads. The sample yields roughly 100,000 distinct CDR3 sequences, roughly 15% seen once. The sequencing sample was made of naive CD8+ T cells from blood. The sequence was collected from a human donor in good health.

CDR3 sequence (DNA): TGTGCCACTAGCTCTCCCCCGACAGCGGGGATTAATGGCTACACCTTC. It codes for CATSSPPTAGINGYTF. The chain is built from TRBV12-3 or TRBV12-4 and TRBJ1-2; TRBD1 might be the D (5 bases). The CDR3 contains 16 residues. Trimming stripped 10 bases from V and 6 bases from J, with 27 bases between.